A selection of T cell receptor beta chains follows, all from one sample in a study of shared clonotypes between healthy human individuals. The protocol was immunoSEQ multiplex PCR, while the TCRdb copy is restricted to in-frame clones and leaves out a portion. The table shows millions of clones, with about 95% occurring only once. Sequenced input: naive CD8+ T cells sorted from blood. These TCRs come from a man in his late teens or twenties in good health. The CDR3 runs from the conserved cysteine through the conserved F or W.

j_gene	v_gene	CDR3aa
TRBJ2-2	TRBV4-1	CASSPLGGPSGGELFF
TRBJ2-1	TRBV28	CASGLGGAYNEQFF
TRBJ1-3	TRBV6-1	CASTDRVDTIYF
TRBJ2-5	TRBV7-9	CASSRTSGGARETQYF
NA	TRBV7-9	CASSFRTGAHEQYF
TRBJ1-3	TRBV4-2	CASSQDPQGPDTIYF
TRBJ1-1	TRBV11-2	CASSLAGTGKIEAFF
TRBJ1-2	TRBV19	CASSPEFGDGYTF
TRBJ2-7	TRBV11-2	CASSGPGLAGAYEQYF
TRBJ1-1	TRBV5-4	CASSLGGGGYTEAFF
TRBJ1-5	TRBV5-1	CASSLALDQPQHF
TRBJ2-7	TRBV5-4	CASSKQGLAYEQYF
TRBJ2-5	TRBV18	CASSPPPGGAIETQYF